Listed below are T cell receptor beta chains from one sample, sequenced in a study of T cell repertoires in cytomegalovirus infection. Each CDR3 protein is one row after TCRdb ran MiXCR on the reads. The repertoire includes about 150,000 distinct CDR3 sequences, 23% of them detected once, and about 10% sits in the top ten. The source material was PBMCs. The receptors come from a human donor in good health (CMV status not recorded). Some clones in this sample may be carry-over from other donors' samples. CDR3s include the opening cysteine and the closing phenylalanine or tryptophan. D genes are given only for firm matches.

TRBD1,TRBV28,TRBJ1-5,CAVRTGNQPQHF
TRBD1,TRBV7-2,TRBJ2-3,CASSLGQGLTDTQYF
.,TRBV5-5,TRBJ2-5,CASSLAPSGALQETQYF
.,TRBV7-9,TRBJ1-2,CASSAGANYGYTF
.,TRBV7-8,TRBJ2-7,CASSDKGGLDEQYF
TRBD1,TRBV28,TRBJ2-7,CASRRQGGPYEQYF
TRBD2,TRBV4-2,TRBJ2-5,CASSLFSGGQETQYF
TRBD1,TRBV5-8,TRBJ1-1,CASSFTRGQPNTEAFF
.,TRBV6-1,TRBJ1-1,CASSEVPMGNTEAFF
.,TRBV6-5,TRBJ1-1,CASTWGTEAFF
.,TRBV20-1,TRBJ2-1,CSAPDGPPGEQFF
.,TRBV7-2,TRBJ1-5,CASSVDNYSNQPQHF
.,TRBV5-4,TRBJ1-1,CASSLEQKNTEAFF
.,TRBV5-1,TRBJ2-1,CASSPDWDEQFF
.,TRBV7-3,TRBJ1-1,CASSLTNPAVSEAFF
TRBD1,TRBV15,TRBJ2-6,CATSRLNRGPGANVLTF
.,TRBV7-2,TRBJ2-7,CASSPALTRDRSYEQYF
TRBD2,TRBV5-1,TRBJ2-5,CASTDSGTWGETQYF
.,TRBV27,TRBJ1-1,CASYRYPEAFF
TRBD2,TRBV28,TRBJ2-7,CASSLSLAGAGYEQYF
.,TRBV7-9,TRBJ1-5,CASSSTSGQPQHF
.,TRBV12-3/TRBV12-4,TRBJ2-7,CASSGGWETTPESF
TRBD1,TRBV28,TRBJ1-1,CASSPLTGGYTEAFF
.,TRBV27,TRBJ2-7,CASSLRYLSYEQYF
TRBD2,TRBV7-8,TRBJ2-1,CASSLAGGPANEQFF
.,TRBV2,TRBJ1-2,CASSEARTGIYGYTF
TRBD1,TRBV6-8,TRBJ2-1,CASSYSNPSYRGPPEDEQFF
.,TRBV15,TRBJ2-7,CATSRDRAGSYEQYF
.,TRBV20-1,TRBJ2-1,CSARAASPPNEQFF
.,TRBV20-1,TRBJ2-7,CSARTGTRGEQYF
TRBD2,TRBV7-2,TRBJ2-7,CASSEQTSGIYEQYF
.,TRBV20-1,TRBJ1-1,CNARRQANTEAFF
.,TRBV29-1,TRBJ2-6,CSVTPSGANVLTF
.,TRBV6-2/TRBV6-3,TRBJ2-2,CASSYSRGRIGGELFF
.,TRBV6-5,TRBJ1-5,CASSYPAAGFGGSNQPQHF
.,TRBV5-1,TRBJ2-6,CASSMVAGANVLTF
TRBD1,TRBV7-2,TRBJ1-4,CASSTDRATNEKLFF
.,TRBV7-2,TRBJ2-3,CASSLDLRGDTQYF
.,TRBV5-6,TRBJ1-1,CASSLEGISTEAFF
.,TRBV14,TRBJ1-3,CASSQGRQYSGNTIYF
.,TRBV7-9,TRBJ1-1,CASWGTEAFF
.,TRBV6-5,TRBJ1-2,CASRTTGLGDGYTF
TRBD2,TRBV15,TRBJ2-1,CATSRANGGSYNEQFF
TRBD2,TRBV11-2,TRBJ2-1,CASSRLSGRVNEQFF